Given below is one TCR beta chain in context. The antigen is undetermined. The method was immunoSEQ multiplex PCR; TCRdb's version includes in-frame clones alone and lacks a portion of them. This table has approximately 100,000 clones, over 85% appearing once. This entry comes from a study of OX40 agonist ivuxolimab in advanced cancers. On the study more broadly: Ivuxolimab, an agonistic anti-OX40 (CD134) antibody, was given to patients.

Study-level results: Averaged across samples, CD8+ T cells carried more expanded clones than CD4+ did. At 0.1 to 3.0 mg/kg, CD4+ and CD8+ blood T cells expanded clonally by week 6. Partly responding patients at 0.1-3.0 mg/kg showed some of the smallest clonal expansion.

This TCR was sampled from an adult with an advanced solid tumor such as melanoma, head and neck, liver or kidney cancer. The sample consisted of CD4+ or CD8+ T cells sorted from blood, taken in a trial of the OX40 agonist ivuxolimab.

CDR3 region: CASSPPRGQAQGEQFF. For the CDR3, the DNA is TGTGCCAGCTCACCACCGCGTGGCCAAGCCCAGGGTGAGCAGTTCTTC. The chain joins TRBV18 to TRBJ2-1; possibly TRBD1 for D (5 bases). This CDR3 comprises 16 residues. Deletions cut 0 bases from V and 9 bases from J, with 18 bases between. The V gene's germline CDR1 is KGHSH and CDR2 LQKENI.